These 21 T cell receptor beta chains originate from one sample sequenced in a study of blood T cell repertoires in COVID-19. TCRdb keeps only in-frame clones here, not all; method: immunoSEQ multiplex PCR. Of around 130,000 clones listed, around 77% were seen once; the top ten hold about 10%. The source material was peripheral blood. The receptors were sampled from a human donor in a cohort sampled during active COVID-19.

The sample holds a few counts of this clone. This rearrangement joins TRBV5-1 to TRBJ2-2; perhaps TRBD1 as D (6 bases). Trimming took 0 bases from V and 5 from J, leaving 14 bases between them. The CDR3 runs to 16 residues. The germline V gene encodes CDR1 SGHRS and CDR2 YFSETQ. As DNA, the CDR3 is TGCGCCAGCAGCTTGGCCGGACAGCAGATTACCGGGGAGCTGTTTTTT. Translating it yields CASSLAGQQITGELFF.

The genes are TRBV24-1 and TRBJ2-7, with 9 bases matching TRBD1. This CDR3 has 15 residues. V was pared by 4 bases and J by 5 bases, with 8 bases of the junction left unmatched. CDR1 is KGHDR and CDR2 is SFDVKD in the germline V gene. The CDR3 region is CATSDPGTGSNEQYF. The CDR3 nucleotides read TGTGCCACCAGTGACCCCGGGACAGGGTCCAACGAGCAGTACTTC.

V usage is TRBV10-2 and J usage is TRBJ1-3; D is possibly TRBD1 (5 bases). Per the germline V gene, CDR1 is WSHSY and CDR2 is SAAADI. The CDR3 contains 16 residues. V gave up 0 bases and J gave up 1 base, with 10 bases separating them. CDR3 coding DNA: TGCGCCAGCAGTGAGTCCATAGGGGAATCTGGAAACACCATATATTTT. This translates into CASSESIGESGNTIYF.

The chain carries TRBV5-5 and TRBJ1-3; no clear D. V was shortened by 4 bases and J by 0 bases, with 5 bases between the two germline ends. The CDR3 is 13 residues long. The V gene's germline CDR1 is SGHKS and CDR2 YYEKEE (reference sequence). The DNA of the CDR3 is TGTGCCAGCAGCCCATCCTCTGGAAACACCATATATTTT. Translation: CASSPSSGNTIYF.

The gene calls are TRBV4-1 and TRBJ1-1; TRBD1 aligns across 9 bases. V lost 1 base, J lost 5 bases, and 5 bases stayed unmatched. This CDR3 comprises 15 residues. Germline V gene lookup returns CDR1 MGHRA and CDR2 YSYEKL. CDR3 nucleotides: TGCGCCAGCAGCCAAGCGAGACAGGGGGGGACTGAAGCTTTCTTT. Translation gives CASSQARQGGTEAFF.

This sequence joins TRBV5-4 and TRBJ2-6, with a tentative D call TRBD1 (7 bases). Germline values: CDR1 SGHNT, CDR2 YYREEE (reference sequence). Trimming pared 0 bases from V and 2 bases from J, leaving 9 bases between. This CDR3 is 16 amino acids long. The CDR3 DNA reads TGTGCCAGCAGCTTGGGGAGGGGGCCTGGGGCCAACGTCCTGACTTTC. The encoded protein is CASSLGRGPGANVLTF.

The chain has TRBV24-1 and TRBJ2-3; D unclear. The ends were cut back, 2 bases at V and 5 bases at J, with 4 bases in the middle. CDR1 KGHDR and CDR2 SFDVKD come from the germline V gene. The CDR3 contains 12 residues. The CDR3, as DNA: TGTGCCACCAGTGATTCTAGAGATACGCAGTATTTT. Translating it yields CATSDSRDTQYF.

V and J are TRBV6-6 and TRBJ2-1, with 8 nucleotides matching TRBD1. Germline V CDR1 and CDR2: MNHNY, SVGAGI (reference sequence). J was trimmed by 14 bases and V by 5 bases; bases with no gene match: 8. The CDR3 runs to 12 residues. The CDR3 region has the DNA TGTGCCAGCAGTCGATCCGGGACAGGAAAGTTCTTC. This gives the protein CASSRSGTGKFF.

The chain links TRBV7-9 to TRBJ1-1, with 9 bases aligning to TRBD1. The CDR3 is 16 amino acids. V lost 2 bases to trimming and J lost 1 base; unmatched junction nucleotides: 5. The germline V gene has CDR1 SEHNR and CDR2 FQNEAQ (reference sequence). CDR3 sequence (DNA): TGTGCCAGCAGCTTAACCGGACAGGGGACGAACACTGAAGCTTTCTTT. Encoded protein: CASSLTGQGTNTEAFF.

The chain is built from TRBV7-8 and TRBJ2-1, with D possibly being TRBD1 (6 bases). V lost 2 bases, J lost 5 bases, and 10 bases lay in between. Germline V lookup: CDR1 SGHVS, CDR2 FQNEAQ. There are 14 residues in the CDR3. This chain's CDR3 is CASSLQGTNNEQFF. In DNA, the CDR3 is TGTGCCAGCAGCTTACAGGGGACCAACAATGAGCAGTTCTTC.

The V call is TRBV19, the J call TRBJ1-1; possible D gene TRBD1, 5 bases. The germline V gene encodes CDR1 LNHDA and CDR2 SQIVND (reference sequence). V dropped 6 bases and J dropped 1 base, with 15 bases sitting between them. The CDR3 is 15 amino acids. This chain's CDR3 is CASSPQGQGNTEAFF. As DNA, the CDR3 is TGTGCCAGTAGCCCTCAGGGTCAAGGGAACACTGAAGCTTTCTTT.

The V and J genes are TRBV18 and TRBJ1-2; D possibly corresponds to TRBD1 (5 bases). The CDR3 totals 13 residues. The V end was cut by 5 bases, the J end by 3 bases, with 10 bases between. Per the germline V gene, CDR1 is KGHSH and CDR2 is LQKENI. CDR3 protein: CASSTQGDYGYTF. For the CDR3, the DNA is TGTGCCAGCTCAACTCAGGGTGACTATGGCTACACCTTC.

This chain links TRBV7-6 with TRBJ2-1; D might be TRBD2 (5 bases). The V and J ends lost 9 bases and 4 bases respectively, with 13 bases between them. The CDR3 extends over 13 amino acids. Per the germline V gene, CDR1 is SGHVS and CDR2 is FNYEAQ. The CDR3 nucleotides are TGTGCCAGTGGACTCAACTCTTACAATGAGCAGTTCTTC. This codes for CASGLNSYNEQFF.

This clone has just one count. The J gene is TRBJ1-6, the V gene TRBV18, with 8 positions matching TRBD1. CDR1 and CDR2 from the germline V gene are KGHSH and LQKENI. The CDR3 runs 16 residues. Losses at the gene ends were 2 bases for V and 7 bases for J; bases not matched to a gene: 7. Written as DNA, the CDR3 is TGTGCCAGCTCACCAACGACAGGGGCGGTCAATTCACCCCTCCACTTT. Its translation: CASSPTTGAVNSPLHF.

The chain uses TRBV4-1 and TRBJ2-1, with 8 bases lining up with TRBD2. The CDR3 sequence is 15 residues long. CDR1 is MGHRA and CDR2 is YSYEKL in the germline V gene. Losses at the gene ends were 1 base for V and 8 bases for J; bases not matched to a gene: 7. The CDR3 DNA sequence: TGCGCCAGCAGCCAAGGTAGCGGGGTTTTACATGAGCAGTTCTTC. Encoded protein: CASSQGSGVLHEQFF.

The chain carries TRBV16 and TRBJ1-4; the D is unclear. Germline assignment: CDR1 KGHSY and CDR2 FQNENV. The CDR3 is 13 amino acids. The ends were cut back, 4 bases at V and 8 bases at J, with 11 bases in the middle. CDR3 region: CASSPLPSEKLFF. The CDR3 DNA reads TGTGCCAGCAGCCCCCTGCCTAGCGAAAAACTGTTTTTT.

The chain joins TRBV19 to TRBJ1-2; unclear D gene. CDR3 size: 12 residues. In germline, CDR1 is LNHDA, CDR2 SQIVND (reference sequence). Trimming removed 10 bases from V and 8 bases from J, with 17 bases in between. As DNA, the CDR3 is TGTGCCACTATGATTCCGGGTGGAGGCTACACCTTC. Its translation is CATMIPGGGYTF.

CDR3 region: CASRARVGFHTEAFF. The CDR3 DNA reads as TGTGCCAGCAGGGCCAGGGTAGGTTTTCACACTGAAGCTTTCTTT. This rearrangement joins TRBV6-5 to TRBJ1-1, with D possibly being TRBD1 (5 bases). The V gene lost 6 bases and the J gene lost 3 bases, with 17 bases spanning the gap. The CDR3 is 15 residues long. From germline, CDR1 is MNHEY and CDR2 SVGAGI.

The chain combines TRBV19 with TRBJ1-2; D gene uncertain. CDR1 LNHDA and CDR2 SQIVND come from the germline V gene (reference sequence). The CDR3 has 15 residues. V was pared by 3 bases and J by 6 bases, with 17 bases between. The CDR3 here is CASSIPIPPRDGYTF. In nucleotides, the CDR3 is TGTGCCAGTAGTATTCCCATCCCCCCTCGGGATGGCTACACCTTC.

The J gene is TRBJ2-7, the V gene TRBV11-2, with TRBD2 identical over 8 bases. Unmatched junction bases numbered 9, after V lost 2 bases and J lost 0 bases. From germline, CDR1 is SGHAT and CDR2 FQNNGV. The CDR3 is 17 residues long. Here the CDR3 reads CASSLLVAGISSYEQYF. CDR3 nucleotides: TGTGCCAGCAGCTTATTGGTAGCGGGGATCAGCTCCTACGAGCAGTACTTC.

The chain carries TRBV6-5 and TRBJ2-5; 8 bases are a match to TRBD1. Germline CDR1 and CDR2: MNHEY and SVGAGI. The CDR3 extends over 14 amino acids. Trimming at V came to 6 bases and at J to 5 bases, leaving 8 bases not matched to a gene. CDR3 amino acids: CASRTDRGGETQYF. The CDR3 DNA reads as TGTGCCAGCAGGACAGACAGGGGTGGGGAGACCCAGTACTTC.